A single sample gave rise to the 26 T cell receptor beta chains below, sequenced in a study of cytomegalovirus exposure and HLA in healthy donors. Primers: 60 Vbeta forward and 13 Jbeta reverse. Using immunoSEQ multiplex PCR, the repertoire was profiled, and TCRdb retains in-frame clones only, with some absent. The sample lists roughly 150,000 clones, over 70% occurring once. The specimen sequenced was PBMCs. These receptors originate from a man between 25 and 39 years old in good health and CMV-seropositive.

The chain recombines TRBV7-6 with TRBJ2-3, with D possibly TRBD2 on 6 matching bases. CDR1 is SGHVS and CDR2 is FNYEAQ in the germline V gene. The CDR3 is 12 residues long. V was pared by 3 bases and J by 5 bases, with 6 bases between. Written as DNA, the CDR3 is TGTGCCAGCAGCTTTAGCGGAGATACGCAGTATTTT. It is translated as CASSFSGDTQYF.

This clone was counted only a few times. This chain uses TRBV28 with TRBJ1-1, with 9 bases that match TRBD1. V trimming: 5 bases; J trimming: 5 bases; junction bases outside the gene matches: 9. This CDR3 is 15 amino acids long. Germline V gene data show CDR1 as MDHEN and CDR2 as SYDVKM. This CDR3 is CASSGQGRDRTEAFF. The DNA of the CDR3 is TGTGCCAGCAGTGGACAGGGGAGGGACCGTACTGAAGCTTTCTTT.

The CDR3 coding sequence is TGTGCCAGCACACCCGTAGGAGGCACAGATACGCAGTATTTT. It specifies CASTPVGGTDTQYF. This chain uses TRBV2 with TRBJ2-3; D gene unclear. V lost 7 bases to trimming and J lost 1 base, with 12 bases between them. This CDR3 contains 14 residues. Germline CDR1 is SNHLY and CDR2 is FYNNEI.

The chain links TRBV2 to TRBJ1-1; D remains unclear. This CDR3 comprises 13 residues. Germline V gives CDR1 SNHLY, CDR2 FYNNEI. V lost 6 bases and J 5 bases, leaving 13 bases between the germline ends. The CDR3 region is CASRKYSETEAFF. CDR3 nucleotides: TGTGCCAGCAGGAAGTACAGTGAAACTGAAGCTTTCTTT.

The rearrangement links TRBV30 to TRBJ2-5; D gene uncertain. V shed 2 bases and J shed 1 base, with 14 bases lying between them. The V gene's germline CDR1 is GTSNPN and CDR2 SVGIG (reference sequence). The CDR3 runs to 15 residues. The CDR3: CAWSSNSQRQETQYF. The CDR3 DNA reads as TGTGCCTGGAGTTCCAATTCTCAGCGCCAAGAGACCCAGTACTTC.

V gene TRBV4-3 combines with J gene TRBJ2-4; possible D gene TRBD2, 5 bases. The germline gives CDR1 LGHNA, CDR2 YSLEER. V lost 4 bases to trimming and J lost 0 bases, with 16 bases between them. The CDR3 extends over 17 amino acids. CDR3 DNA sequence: TGCGCCAGCAGCCTAGATACGGACTTAGCAGCCAAAAACATTCAGTACTTC. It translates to CASSLDTDLAAKNIQYF.

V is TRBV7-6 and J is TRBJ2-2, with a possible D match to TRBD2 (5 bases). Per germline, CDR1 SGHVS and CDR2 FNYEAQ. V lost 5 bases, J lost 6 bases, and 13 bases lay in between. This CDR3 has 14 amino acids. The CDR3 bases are TGTGCCAGCAGCCTCTCGAGCGGATCCGGGGAGCTGTTTTTT. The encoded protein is CASSLSSGSGELFF.

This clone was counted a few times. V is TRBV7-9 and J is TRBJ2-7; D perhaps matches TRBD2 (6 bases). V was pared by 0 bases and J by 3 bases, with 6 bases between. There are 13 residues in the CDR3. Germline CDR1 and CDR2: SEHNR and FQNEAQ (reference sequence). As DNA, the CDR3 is TGTGCCAGCAGCTTAGCGGGAGGCTACGAGCAGTACTTC. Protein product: CASSLAGGYEQYF.

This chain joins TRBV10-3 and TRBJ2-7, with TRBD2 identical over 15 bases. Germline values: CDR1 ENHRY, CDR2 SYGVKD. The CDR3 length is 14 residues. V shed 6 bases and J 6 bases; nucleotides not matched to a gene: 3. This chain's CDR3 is CAIRGLAGGPEQYF. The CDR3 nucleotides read TGTGCCATCAGAGGACTAGCGGGAGGGCCCGAGCAGTACTTC.

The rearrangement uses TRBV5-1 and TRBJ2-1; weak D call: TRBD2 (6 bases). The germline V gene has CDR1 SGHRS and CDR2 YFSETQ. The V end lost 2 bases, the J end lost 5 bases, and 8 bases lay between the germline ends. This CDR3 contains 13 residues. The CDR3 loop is CASSFQRDNEQFF. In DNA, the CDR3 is TGCGCCAGCAGCTTCCAGCGGGACAATGAGCAGTTCTTC.

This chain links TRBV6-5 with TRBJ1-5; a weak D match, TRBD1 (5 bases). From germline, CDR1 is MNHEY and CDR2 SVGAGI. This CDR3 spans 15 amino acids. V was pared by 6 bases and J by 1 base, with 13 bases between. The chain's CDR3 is CASSPFKGSNQPQHF. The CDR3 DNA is TGTGCCAGCAGCCCCTTTAAGGGGAGCAATCAGCCCCAGCATTTT.

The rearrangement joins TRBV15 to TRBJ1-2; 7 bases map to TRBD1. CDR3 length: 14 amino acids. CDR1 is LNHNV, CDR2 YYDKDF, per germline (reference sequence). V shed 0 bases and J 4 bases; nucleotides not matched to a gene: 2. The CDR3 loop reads CATSRDQGGYGYTF. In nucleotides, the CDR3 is TGTGCCACCAGCAGAGATCAGGGGGGCTATGGCTACACCTTC.

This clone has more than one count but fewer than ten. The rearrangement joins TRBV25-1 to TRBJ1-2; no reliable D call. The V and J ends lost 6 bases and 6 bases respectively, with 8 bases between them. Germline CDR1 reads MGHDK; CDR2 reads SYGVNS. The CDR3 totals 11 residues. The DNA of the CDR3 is TGTGCCAGCAGCGACGGGGATGGCTACACCTTC. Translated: CASSDGDGYTF.

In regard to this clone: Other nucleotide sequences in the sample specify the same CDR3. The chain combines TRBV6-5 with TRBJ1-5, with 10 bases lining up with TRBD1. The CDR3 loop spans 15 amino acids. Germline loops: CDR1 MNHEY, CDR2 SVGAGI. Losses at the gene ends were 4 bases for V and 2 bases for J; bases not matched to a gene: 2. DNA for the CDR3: TGTGCCAGCAGTTCTGACAGGGGGCGCAATCAGCCCCAGCATTTT. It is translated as CASSSDRGRNQPQHF.

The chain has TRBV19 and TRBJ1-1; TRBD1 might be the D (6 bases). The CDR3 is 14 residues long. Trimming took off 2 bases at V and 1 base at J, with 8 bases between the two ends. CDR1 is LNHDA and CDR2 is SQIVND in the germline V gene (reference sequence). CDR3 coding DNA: TGTGCCAGTAGTATACTGGGGGCGAACACTGAAGCTTTCTTT. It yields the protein CASSILGANTEAFF. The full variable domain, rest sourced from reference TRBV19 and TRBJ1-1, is DGGITQSPKYLFRKEGQNVTLSCEQNLNHDAMYWYRQDPGQGLRLIYYSQIVNDFQKGDIAEGYSVSREKKESFPLTVTSAQKNPTAFYLCASSILGANTEAFFGQGTRLTVV.

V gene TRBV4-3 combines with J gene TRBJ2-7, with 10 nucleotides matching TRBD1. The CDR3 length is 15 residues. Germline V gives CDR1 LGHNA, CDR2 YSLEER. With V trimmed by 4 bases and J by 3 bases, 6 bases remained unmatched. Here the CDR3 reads CASSPRTGGGYEQYF. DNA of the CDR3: TGCGCCAGCAGCCCCCGGACAGGGGGGGGCTACGAGCAGTACTTC.

The CDR3 sequence is CASSPASAPNGYTF. In nucleotides, the CDR3 is TGTGCCAGCAGTCCCGCCAGCGCCCCTAATGGCTACACCTTC. The chain combines TRBV27 with TRBJ1-2; D gene ambiguous. Germline V gives CDR1 MNHEY, CDR2 SMNVEV (reference sequence). The CDR3 consists of 14 residues. Trimming cost V 5 bases and J 6 bases, with 16 bases left between them.

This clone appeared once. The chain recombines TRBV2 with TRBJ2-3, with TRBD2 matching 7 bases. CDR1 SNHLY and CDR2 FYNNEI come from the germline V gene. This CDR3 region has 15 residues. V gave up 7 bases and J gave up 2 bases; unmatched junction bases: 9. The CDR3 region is CASTETSGDTDTQYF. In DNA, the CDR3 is TGTGCCAGCACCGAAACCAGCGGGGACACAGATACGCAGTATTTT.

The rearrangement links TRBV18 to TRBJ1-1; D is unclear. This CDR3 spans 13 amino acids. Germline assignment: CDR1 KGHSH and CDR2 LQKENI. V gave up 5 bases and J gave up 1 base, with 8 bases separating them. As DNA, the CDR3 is TGTGCCAGCTCAGAGAGGGCGAACACTGAAGCTTTCTTT. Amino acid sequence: CASSERANTEAFF.

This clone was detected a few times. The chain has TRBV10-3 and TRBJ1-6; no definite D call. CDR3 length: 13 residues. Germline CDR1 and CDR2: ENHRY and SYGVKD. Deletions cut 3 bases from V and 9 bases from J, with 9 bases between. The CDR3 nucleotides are TGTGCCATCAGTGACGGCGGGGTTTCACCCCTCCACTTT. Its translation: CAISDGGVSPLHF.

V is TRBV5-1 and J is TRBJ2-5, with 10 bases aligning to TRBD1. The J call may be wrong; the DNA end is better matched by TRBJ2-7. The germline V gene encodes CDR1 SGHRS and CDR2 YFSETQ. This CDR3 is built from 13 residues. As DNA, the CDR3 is TGCGCCAGCAGCGGGGACAGGGGCCACGAGCAGTACTTC. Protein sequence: CASSGDRGHEQYF.

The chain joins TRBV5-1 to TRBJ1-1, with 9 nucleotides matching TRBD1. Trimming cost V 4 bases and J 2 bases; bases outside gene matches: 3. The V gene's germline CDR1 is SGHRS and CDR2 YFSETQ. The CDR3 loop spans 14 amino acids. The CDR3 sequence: CASSTGGINTEAFF. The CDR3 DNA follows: TGCGCCAGCAGCACAGGGGGCATAAACACTGAAGCTTTCTTT.

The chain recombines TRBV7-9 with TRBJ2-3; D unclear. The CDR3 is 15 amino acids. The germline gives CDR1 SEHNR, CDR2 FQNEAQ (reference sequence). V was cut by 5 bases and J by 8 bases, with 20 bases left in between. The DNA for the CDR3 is TGTGCCAGCAGCCCCCTCAGAGATACACAGATTACGCAGTATTTT. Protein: CASSPLRDTQITQYF.

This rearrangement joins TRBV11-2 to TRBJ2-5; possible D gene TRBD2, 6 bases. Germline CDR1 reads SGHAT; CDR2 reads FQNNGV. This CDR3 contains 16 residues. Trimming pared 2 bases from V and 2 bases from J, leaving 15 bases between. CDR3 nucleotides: TGTGCCAGCAGCTTAACCGGGGGAGGCAGACAAGAGACCCAGTACTTC. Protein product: CASSLTGGGRQETQYF.

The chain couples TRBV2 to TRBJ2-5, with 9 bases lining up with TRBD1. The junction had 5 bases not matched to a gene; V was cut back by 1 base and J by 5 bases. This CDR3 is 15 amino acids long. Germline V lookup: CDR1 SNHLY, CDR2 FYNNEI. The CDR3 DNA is TGTGCCAGCAGTGAAGGACAGGGGGAGGGGGAGACCCAGTACTTC. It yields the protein CASSEGQGEGETQYF.

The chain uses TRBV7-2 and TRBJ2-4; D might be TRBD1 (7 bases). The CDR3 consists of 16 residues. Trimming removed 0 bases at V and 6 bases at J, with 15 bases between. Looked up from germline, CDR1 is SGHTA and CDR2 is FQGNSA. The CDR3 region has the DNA TGTGCCAGCAGCTTAGCCGGAGGGGGCGCAGGAAACATTCAGTACTTC. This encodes CASSLAGGGAGNIQYF.